This T cell receptor beta chain was captured in a study of blood T cell repertoires in COVID-19. At the level of the study: Specimens from acute and convalescent COVID-19 originated in the United States, Italy and Spain. Sources were T cells, B-cell-depleted T cells, or PBMCs; the material itself was cDNA or gDNA.

Germline CDR1 reads MNHEY; CDR2 reads SMNVEV (reference sequence). CDR3 length equals 11 residues. The germline V and J ends were trimmed by 6 bases and 8 bases, with 10 bases remaining between them. Under the authors' procedure: Estimates of nucleated cell counts were drawn from the amplification of reference gene primers. Clones were read by immunoSEQ multiplex PCR, and TCRdb kept only the in-frame ones, dropping some. For V, J and clone size, that table is used; D and trimming come from the DNA. The data show about 210,000 clones, with approximately 91% seen just once and about 5% held by the top ten.

Sequences were obtained from peripheral blood. The chain combines TRBV27 with TRBJ1-2, with TRBD1 as a possible D gene (5 bases). This sequence was found in a woman between 40 and 50 years old with acute or convalescent COVID-19. CDR3: CASRTVLGYTF. CDR3 nucleotides: TGTGCCAGCAGGACAGTATTGGGCTACACCTTC.